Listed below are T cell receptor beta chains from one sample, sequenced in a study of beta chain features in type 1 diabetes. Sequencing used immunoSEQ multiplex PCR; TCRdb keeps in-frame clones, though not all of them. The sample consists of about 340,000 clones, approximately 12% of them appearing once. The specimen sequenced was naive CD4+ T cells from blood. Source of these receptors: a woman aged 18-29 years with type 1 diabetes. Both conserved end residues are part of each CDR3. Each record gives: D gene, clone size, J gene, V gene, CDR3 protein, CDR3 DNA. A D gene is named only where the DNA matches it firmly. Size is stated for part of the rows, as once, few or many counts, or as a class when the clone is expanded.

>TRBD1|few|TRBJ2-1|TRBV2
CASREGQATYNEQFF
TGTGCCAGCAGAGAGGGACAGGCTACGTACAATGAGCAGTTCTTC
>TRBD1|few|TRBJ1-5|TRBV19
CAGGQGSQPQHF
TGTGCCGGGGGACAGGGAAGTCAGCCCCAGCATTTT
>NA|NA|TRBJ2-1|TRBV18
CASSPEEANQFF
TGTGCCAGCTCACCGGAAGAGGCCAATCAGTTCTTC
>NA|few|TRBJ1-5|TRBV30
CAWSGGGNNQPQHF
TGTGCCTGGAGTGGGGGAGGGAACAATCAGCCCCAGCATTTT
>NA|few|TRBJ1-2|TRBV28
CASSWRNYGYTF
TGTGCCAGCAGTTGGAGAAACTATGGCTACACCTTC
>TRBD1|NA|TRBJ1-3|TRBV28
CASSQGAGNTIYF
TGTGCCAGCAGTCAGGGGGCTGGAAACACCATATATTTT
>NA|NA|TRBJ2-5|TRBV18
CASSPGNLQETQYF
TGTGCCAGCTCACCGGGCAACTTGCAAGAGACCCAGTACTTC
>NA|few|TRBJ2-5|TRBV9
CASSVALQGQQETQYF
TGTGCCAGCAGCGTAGCTCTCCAGGGACAACAAGAGACCCAGTACTTC
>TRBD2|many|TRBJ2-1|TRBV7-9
CASSLGTSGYNEQFF
TGTGCCAGCAGCTTAGGGACTAGCGGCTACAATGAGCAGTTCTTC
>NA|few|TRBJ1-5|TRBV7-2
CASSLVGAPQHF
TGTGCCAGCAGCCTTGTAGGGGCCCCCCAGCATTTT
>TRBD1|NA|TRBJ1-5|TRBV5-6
CASSYPDRDGSNQPQHF
TGTGCCAGCAGCTACCCCGACAGGGATGGGAGCAATCAGCCCCAGCATTTT
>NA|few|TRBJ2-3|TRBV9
CASSVTGGRTDTQYF
TGTGCCAGCAGCGTAACCGGCGGCCGCACAGATACGCAGTATTTT
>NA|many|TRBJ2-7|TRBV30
CAWKTGRSYEQYF
TGTGCCTGGAAGACAGGCCGCTCCTACGAGCAGTACTTC
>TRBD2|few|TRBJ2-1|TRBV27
CASRGLAGISYNEQFF
TGTGCCAGCAGGGGACTAGCGGGAATTTCCTACAATGAGCAGTTCTTC
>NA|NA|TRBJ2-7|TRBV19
CASSGQGSYEQYF
TGTGCCAGTAGTGGGCAGGGATCCTACGAGCAGTACTTC
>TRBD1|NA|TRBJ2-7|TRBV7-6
CASSLAWDRGPLEQYF
TGTGCCAGCAGCTTAGCCTGGGACAGGGGGCCTCTTGAGCAGTACTTC
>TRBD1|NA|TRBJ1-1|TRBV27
CASIGTTGAAFF
TGTGCCAGCATCGGAACTACAGGGGCGGCTTTCTTT
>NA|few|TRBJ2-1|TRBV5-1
CASSLGGTPQFF
TGCGCCAGCAGCTTGGGTGGTACTCCGCAGTTCTTC
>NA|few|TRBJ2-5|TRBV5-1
CASSLGGIRETQYF
TGCGCCAGCAGCTTGGGAGGGATCCGGGAGACCCAGTACTTC
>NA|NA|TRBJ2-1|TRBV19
CASSVIDEQFF
TGTGCCAGTAGTGTAATTGATGAGCAGTTCTTC
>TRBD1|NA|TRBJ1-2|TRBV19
CASSIGDRGRTGGYTF
TGTGCCAGTAGTATAGGGGACAGGGGGCGCACCGGTGGCTACACCTTC
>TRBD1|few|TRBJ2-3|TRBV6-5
CASSYGGQLSTDTQYF
TGTGCCAGCAGTTACGGGGGACAGCTTAGCACAGATACGCAGTATTTT
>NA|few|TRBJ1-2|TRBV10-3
CAIRETYRGYTF
TGTGCCATCAGAGAGACGTACAGGGGCTACACCTTC
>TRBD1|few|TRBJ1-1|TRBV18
CASSPDRGPGTEAFF
TGTGCCAGCTCACCAGACAGGGGTCCGGGCACTGAAGCTTTCTTT
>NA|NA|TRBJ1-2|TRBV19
CASSTPLGAYGYTF
TGTGCCAGTAGTACCCCGTTGGGGGCTTATGGCTACACCTTC
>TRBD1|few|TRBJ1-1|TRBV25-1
CASNRGMNTEAFF
TGTGCCAGCAACAGGGGGATGAACACTGAAGCTTTCTTT
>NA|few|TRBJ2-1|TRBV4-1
CASSGTSYNEQFF
TGCGCCAGCAGCGGGACATCCTACAATGAGCAGTTCTTC
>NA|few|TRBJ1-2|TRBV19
CASSISGDWKGNYGYTF
TGTGCCAGTAGTATAAGCGGCGACTGGAAGGGTAACTATGGCTACACCTTC
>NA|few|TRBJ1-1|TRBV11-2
CASSLTGRGKTEAFF
TGTGCCAGCAGCTTAACAGGGAGGGGAAAAACTGAAGCTTTCTTT
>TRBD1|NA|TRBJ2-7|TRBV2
CGGDRGTYEQYF
TGTGGAGGGGACAGGGGTACCTACGAGCAGTACTTC
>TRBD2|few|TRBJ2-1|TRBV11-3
CASSSNLAGAGNEQFF
TGTGCCAGCAGCTCAAATTTAGCGGGGGCGGGCAATGAGCAGTTCTTC
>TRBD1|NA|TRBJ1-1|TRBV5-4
CASSYAGTAEAFF
TGTGCCAGCAGTTACGCCGGGACAGCTGAAGCTTTCTTT
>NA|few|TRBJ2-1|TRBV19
CASSTGQPEHREQFF
TGTGCCAGTAGTACCGGACAACCGGAGCACAGAGAGCAGTTCTTC
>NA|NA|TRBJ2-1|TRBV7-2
CASSPYSGNEQFF
TGTGCCAGCAGCCCATACTCGGGGAATGAGCAGTTCTTC
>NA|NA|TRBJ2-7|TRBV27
CASSWSDSSYEQYF
TGTGCCAGCAGCTGGTCCGACTCCTCCTACGAGCAGTACTTC
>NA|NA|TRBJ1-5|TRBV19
CASAVGGRSNQPQHF
TGTGCCAGTGCAGTAGGAGGGCGTAGCAATCAGCCCCAGCATTTT
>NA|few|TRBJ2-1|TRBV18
CASSPPGQSYNEQFF
TGTGCCAGCTCACCCCCCGGACAGTCCTACAATGAGCAGTTCTTC
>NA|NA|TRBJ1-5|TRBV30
CAWSVRYSNQPQHF
TGTGCCTGGAGTGTACGGTATAGCAATCAGCCCCAGCATTTT
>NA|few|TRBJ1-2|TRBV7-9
CANDPQGFDYGYTF
TGTGCCAACGACCCGCAGGGATTTGACTATGGCTACACCTTC
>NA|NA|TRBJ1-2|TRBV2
CASSESGAGYGYTF
TGTGCCAGCAGTGAAAGCGGGGCGGGATATGGCTACACCTTC
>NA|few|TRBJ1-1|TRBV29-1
CSVGRWEGGTEAFF
TGCAGCGTTGGAAGGTGGGAGGGTGGCACTGAAGCTTTCTTT
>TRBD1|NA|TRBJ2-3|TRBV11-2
CASSSDRGTDTQYF
TGTGCCAGCAGCTCGGACAGGGGCACAGATACGCAGTATTTT
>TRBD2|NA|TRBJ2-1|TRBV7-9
CASSSTSGTLSYNEQFF
TGTGCCAGCAGCTCGACTAGCGGGACCCTCTCCTACAATGAGCAGTTCTTC
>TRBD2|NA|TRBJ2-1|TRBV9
CASSRGLDVYNEQFF
TGTGCCAGCAGCCGGGGACTAGACGTCTACAATGAGCAGTTCTTC
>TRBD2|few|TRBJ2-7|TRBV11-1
CASSLGLLDVYEQYF
TGTGCCAGCAGCTTGGGACTACTTGATGTTTACGAGCAGTACTTC
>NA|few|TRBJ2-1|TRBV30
CATGQQYNEQFF
TGTGCTACAGGACAGCAGTACAATGAGCAGTTCTTC
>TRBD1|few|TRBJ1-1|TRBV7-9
CASSLLQGVDTEAFF
TGTGCCAGCAGCTTATTACAGGGGGTTGACACTGAAGCTTTCTTT